Given below is one TCR beta chain in context. Antigen unknown. The sample originates from a study of blood T cells in healthy people across ages. Researchers collected approximately 9.9 milliliters of peripheral blood from every single donor. In each sample, at least 7 million PBMCs were isolated. The authors extracted at least 5 micrograms of total RNA per sample. The germline CDR1 and CDR2 sequences are MNHGY and SAAAGT. V was clipped by 11 bases and J by 8 bases, with 17 bases between them. The CDR3 consists of 12 residues. Study-level results: Estimates based on one million T cells were treated as lower bounds.

Next came a second PCR, run for roughly 6 to 11 cycles, which used a sample-barcoded 5' primer along with a J-beta primer mix. Using its own MiXCR run on the 5' RACE reads, TCRdb lists one record per CDR3 protein. The sample records about 620,000 distinct CDR3 sequences, roughly 21% being singletons. The V and J genes are TRBV6-8 and TRBJ2-3, with D perhaps matching TRBD1 (5 bases). What was sequenced was blood. The clonotype comes from a man in his 70s in good health. The CDR3, as DNA: TGTGCCCCAACACAAGGTAGGGGTACGCAGTATTTT. This codes for CAPTQGRGTQYF.